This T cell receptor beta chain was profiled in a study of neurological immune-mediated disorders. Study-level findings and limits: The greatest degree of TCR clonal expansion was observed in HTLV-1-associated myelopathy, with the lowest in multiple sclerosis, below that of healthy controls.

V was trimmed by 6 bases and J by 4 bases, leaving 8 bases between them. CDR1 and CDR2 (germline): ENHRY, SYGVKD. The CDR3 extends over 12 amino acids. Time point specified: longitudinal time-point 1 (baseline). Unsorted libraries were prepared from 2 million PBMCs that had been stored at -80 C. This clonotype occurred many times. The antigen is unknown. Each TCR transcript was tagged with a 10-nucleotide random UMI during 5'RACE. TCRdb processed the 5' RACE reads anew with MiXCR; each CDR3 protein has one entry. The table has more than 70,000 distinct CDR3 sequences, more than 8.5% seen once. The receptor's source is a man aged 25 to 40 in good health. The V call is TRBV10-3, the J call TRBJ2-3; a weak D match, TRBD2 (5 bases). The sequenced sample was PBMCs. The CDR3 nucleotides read TGTGCCATCAGGAGGGAATCAGATACGCAGTATTTT. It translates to CAIRRESDTQYF.